Below, 17 T cell receptor beta chains from the same sample are listed, as sequenced in a study of blood T cells in healthy people across ages. It was with a sample-barcoded 5' primer and a J-beta primer mix that a second PCR of about 6 to 11 cycles was run. One entry per CDR3 protein results from TCRdb running MiXCR on the 5' RACE reads. In the table there are about 1.4 million distinct CDR3 sequences, approximately 59% of which are singletons. The sample consisted of blood. Every receptor here comes from a man younger than 35 in good health.

The V call is TRBV20-1, the J call TRBJ2-5; 10 bases are a match to TRBD2. The V and J ends lost 3 bases and 2 bases, in that order; junction bases with no gene match: 12. The CDR3 has 17 amino acids. Per germline, CDR1 DFQATT and CDR2 SNEGSKA (reference sequence). The CDR3 loop reads CSASPVLGTSAQETQYF. The CDR3 DNA reads as TGCAGTGCTAGCCCTGTCCTCGGGACTAGCGCTCAAGAGACCCAGTACTTC.

This clonotype was seen a handful of times. The gene calls are TRBV27 and TRBJ2-3; 12 nucleotides match TRBD2. The CDR3 is 18 amino acids. V dropped 6 bases and J dropped 6; count of bases not matched to a gene: 16. Germline CDR1 and CDR2: MNHEY and SMNVEV (reference sequence). The CDR3 spells CASRLWTSGTSGGDTQYF. The CDR3 DNA sequence: TGTGCCAGCAGGCTCTGGACTAGCGGGACCAGTGGGGGGGATACGCAGTATTTT.

V and J are TRBV27 and TRBJ2-1; TRBD2 aligns across 9 bases. The J call may be wrong; the DNA end is better matched by TRBJ2-7. The CDR3 sequence is 15 residues long. Germline V gene sequence: CDR1 MNHEY, CDR2 SMNVEV (reference sequence). The CDR3 coding sequence is TGTGCCAGCTCCCCCTTAGCGGGAGTCCACAATGAGCAGTACTTC. Translating it yields CASSPLAGVHNEQYF.

This clonotype occurred a few times. This chain connects TRBV28 to TRBJ2-5; no clear D gene. The germline V gene encodes CDR1 MDHEN and CDR2 SYDVKM. The CDR3 is 15 residues long. V dropped 2 bases and J dropped 5 bases, with 15 bases sitting between them. The CDR3 loop reads CASSLRMREEETQYF. The CDR3 DNA reads TGTGCCAGCAGTTTAAGGATGAGAGAAGAGGAGACCCAGTACTTC.

This clonotype was detected once. J is TRBJ2-3 and V is TRBV20-1; D ambiguous. The CDR3 runs 13 residues. V lost 3 bases to trimming and J lost 5 bases, with 12 bases between them. Germline V CDR1 and CDR2: DFQATT, SNEGSKA (reference sequence). CDR3 sequence reads: CSARARTIDTQYF. The CDR3 bases are TGCAGTGCTAGGGCTAGGACGATAGATACGCAGTATTTT.

The chain has TRBV6-6 and TRBJ1-1; D might be TRBD1 (5 bases). Germline V gene data show CDR1 as MNHNY and CDR2 as SVGAGI (reference sequence). This CDR3 region has 14 residues. V dropped 5 bases and J dropped 3 bases, with 13 bases sitting between them. The chain's CDR3 is CASSPRGGDTEAFF. The CDR3, as DNA: TGTGCCAGCAGTCCTAGGGGCGGGGACACTGAAGCTTTCTTT.

The gene calls are TRBV6-1 and TRBJ2-3, with D possibly TRBD2 on 6 matching bases. V was pared by 2 bases and J by 1 base, with 13 bases between. The CDR3 has 16 residues. Germline CDR1 is MNHNS and CDR2 is SASEGT. The CDR3 sequence: CASSETSFQGTDTQYF. The CDR3 nucleotides are TGTGCCAGCAGTGAAACTAGCTTTCAGGGCACAGATACGCAGTATTTT.

The chain couples TRBV5-1 to TRBJ2-5; 11 nucleotides match TRBD1. The DNA end is a closer match to TRBJ2-7, so the J assignment may be wrong. Per germline, CDR1 SGHRS and CDR2 YFSETQ. This CDR3 has 17 amino acids. The CDR3 DNA sequence: TGCGCCAGCAGCCAAGGACAGGGGGCAATATTTACCTACGAGCAGTACTTC. Its protein is CASSQGQGAIFTYEQYF.

The chain uses TRBV18 and TRBJ1-4; D may be TRBD1 (5 bases). Germline V CDR1 and CDR2: KGHSH, LQKENI. V was cut by 3 bases and J by 5 bases, with 10 bases left in between. The CDR3 runs to 14 residues. Here the CDR3 reads CASSPGLINEKLFF. Written as DNA, the CDR3 is TGTGCCAGCTCACCGGGACTTATAAATGAAAAACTGTTTTTT.

This clonotype was seen a handful of times. The chain recombines TRBV20-1 with TRBJ1-1; tentatively, D is TRBD1 (5 bases). The CDR3 is 11 residues long. The germline V gene encodes CDR1 DFQATT and CDR2 SNEGSKA (reference sequence). The germline V and J ends were trimmed by 6 bases and 8 bases, with 13 bases remaining between them. The CDR3 is CSAPLRGEAFF. As DNA, the CDR3 is TGCAGTGCCCCATTACGGGGCGAAGCTTTCTTT.

The chain recombines TRBV16 with TRBJ2-1, with D possibly being TRBD2 (6 bases). The CDR3 is made up of 17 amino acids. V was clipped by 4 bases and J by 7 bases, with 23 bases between them. Per germline, CDR1 KGHSY and CDR2 FQNENV. CDR3 bases: TGTGCCAGCAGCCCCATAGGAGGGGACGGCTTTGGGAATGAGCAGTTCTTC. Amino acid sequence: CASSPIGGDGFGNEQFF.

The rearrangement links TRBV20-1 to TRBJ2-1, with 9 nucleotides matching TRBD2. V lost 6 bases, J lost 7 bases, and 7 bases stayed unmatched. This CDR3 has 13 residues. From germline, CDR1 is DFQATT and CDR2 SNEGSKA (reference sequence). The CDR3 DNA is TGCAGTGCGCCGGGACTAGCCATAAATGAGCAGTTCTTC. Translation gives CSAPGLAINEQFF.

The chain uses TRBV9 and TRBJ1-2; D gene ambiguous. V was pared by 3 bases and J by 5 bases, with 11 bases between. The germline V gene encodes CDR1 SGDLS and CDR2 YYNGEE. There are 13 residues in the CDR3. Here the CDR3 reads CASSGSDEYGYTF. The CDR3 DNA is TGTGCCAGCAGCGGGAGTGATGAGTATGGCTACACCTTC.

The V and J genes are TRBV5-1 and TRBJ1-2; TRBD1 aligns across 8 bases. The germline V gene has CDR1 SGHRS and CDR2 YFSETQ. The CDR3 sequence is 13 residues long. J lost 8 bases, V lost 7 bases, and 10 bases had no gene match. The CDR3 sequence: CASGVGQGWGYTF. In nucleotides, the CDR3 is TGCGCCAGCGGAGTAGGACAGGGATGGGGCTACACCTTC.

The J gene is TRBJ2-5, the V gene TRBV4-2; D is perhaps TRBD2 (5 bases). V gave up 1 base and J gave up 4 bases, with 13 bases separating them. Germline V gives CDR1 LGHNA, CDR2 YNFKEQ. The CDR3 extends over 15 amino acids. CDR3 loop: CASSQVEGEGETQYF. CDR3 sequence (DNA): TGTGCCAGCAGCCAAGTTGAGGGAGAAGGAGAGACCCAGTACTTC.

This clonotype was seen ten or more times. CDR3: CSASGQRSYNEQFF. CDR3 nucleotide sequence: TGCAGTGCTAGCGGTCAGCGTTCCTACAATGAGCAGTTCTTC. The chain links TRBV20-1 to TRBJ2-1; no clear D gene. The CDR3 spans 14 residues. Trimming stripped 3 bases from V and 1 base from J, with 10 bases between. Germline CDR1 DFQATT, CDR2 SNEGSKA (reference sequence).

This clonotype was recorded a few times. V is TRBV29-1 and J is TRBJ1-1; 7 bases agree with TRBD1. The CDR3 contains 13 residues. Germline CDR1 and CDR2: SQVTM and ANQGSEA. Trimming took 4 bases from V and 8 from J; bases not matched to a gene: 10. The CDR3 DNA is TGCAGCGTTGTCCCTCGGGACAGCTACGAAGCTTTCTTT. It is translated as CSVVPRDSYEAFF.